Listed here are 4 T cell receptor beta chains from one sample, sequenced in a study of T cell responses to AZD1222 COVID-19 vaccine. The table came from immunoSEQ multiplex PCR; TCRdb's copy has only in-frame clones and leaves some out. The sample lists more than 95,000 clones; approximately 90% were seen once. This specimen consisted of peripheral blood, obtained 28 days after the second AZD1222 dose. The source of these receptors is an adult who received the AZD1222 COVID-19 vaccine.

The V and J genes are TRBV2 and TRBJ1-1; no clear D. This CDR3 has 13 amino acids. The germline V gene encodes CDR1 SNHLY and CDR2 FYNNEI. The germline V and J ends were trimmed by 4 bases and 2 bases, with 8 bases remaining between them. As DNA, the CDR3 is TGTGCCAGCAGTGTGGCCAGCAACACTGAAGCTTTCTTT. Translating it yields CASSVASNTEAFF.

This clone has only one observation. This specimen includes other DNA sequences encoding the same CDR3. The V and J genes are TRBV5-4 and TRBJ2-1; D gene uncertain. Trimming took 4 bases from V and 7 from J, leaving 9 bases between them. The CDR3 extends over 12 amino acids. Germline V gene sequence: CDR1 SGHNT, CDR2 YYREEE (reference sequence). The CDR3 DNA sequence: TGTGCCAGCAGCCTGGTGGATAATGAGCAGTTCTTC. Translation gives CASSLVDNEQFF.

This chain joins TRBV12-5 and TRBJ1-1; 7 bases line up with TRBD1. Trimming removed 5 bases from V and 2 bases from J; junction bases left unmatched: 11. Germline CDR1 LGHNT, CDR2 FRNRAP. This CDR3 spans 16 amino acids. The CDR3 DNA follows: TGTGCTAGTGGTGTAACAGGGGTGCTGCCTAACACTGAAGCTTTCTTT. Translated: CASGVTGVLPNTEAFF.

This sequence joins TRBV6-5 and TRBJ1-6; a possible D gene is TRBD1 (6 bases). The CDR3 covers 15 residues. V lost 5 bases, J lost 3 bases, and 11 bases lay in between. The germline CDR1 and CDR2 sequences are MNHEY and SVGAGI. The CDR3 bases are TGTGCCAGCAGTACCGGACAGAACTATAATTCACCCCTCCACTTT. It is translated as CASSTGQNYNSPLHF.